This T cell receptor beta chain was recovered during a study of Graves' ophthalmopathy and Graves' hyperthyroidism. The study, taken as a whole, reports: Both an approximately 71% sensitivity and an approximately 77% specificity characterized the model's predictions of ophthalmopathy progression. Among expanded thyroid clonotypes above 0.001 frequency, most also occurred in blood.

With regard to this clonotype: Its antigen is not known.

For repertoire sequencing, the TCR beta CDR3 regions were amplified from RNA transcripts. The library came from an HTBI-primed first-round RT-PCR and a second-round multiplex PCR. MiXCR was run by TCRdb on the multiplex PCR reads, yielding one entry per CDR3 protein. In the table there are about 240,000 distinct CDR3 sequences, around 42% of which are singletons. With 3 bases removed from V and 4 bases from J, the gap between germline ends came to 12 bases. The length of the CDR3 is 14 residues. In germline, CDR1 is SNHLY, CDR2 FYNNEI. Other autoimmune diseases, uncontrolled infections, pregnancy or lactation led to the exclusion of patients. An approximately 10 ml volume of fresh peripheral blood provided the PBMCs.

The source is an adult man with Graves' ophthalmopathy. The chain has TRBV2 and TRBJ1-2, with D hard to call. Input material: peripheral blood. The CDR3 loop is CASSDENRPYGYTF. CDR3 nucleotide sequence: TGTGCCAGCAGTGATGAGAACCGACCCTATGGCTACACCTTC.